This TCR beta chain was obtained from a study of lymphopenia after photon versus proton radiotherapy. Notes on this clone: The antigen is not known.

This table comes from immunoSEQ multiplex PCR, and its TCRdb copy is limited to in-frame clones, with some not included. The sample holds roughly 41,000 clones, 85% seen once. Findings of the study overall: Photon-treated patients lost naive T cells and TCR diversity; proton-treated stayed stable. Authors raise, but do not show, better survival with proton therapy.

Trimming stripped 2 bases from V and 1 base from J, with 8 bases between. Per the germline V gene, CDR1 is SEHNR and CDR2 is FQNEAQ (reference sequence). The CDR3 is 14 residues long. The sequence was obtained from a man aged 50 to 59 with gastric cancer. The chain recombines TRBV7-9 with TRBJ1-1; D is ambiguous. This material consisted of peripheral blood, taken from a patient treated with photon-based radiotherapy. The CDR3 here is CASSLKGSNTEAFF. In DNA, the CDR3 is TGTGCCAGCAGCTTAAAGGGATCGAACACTGAAGCTTTCTTT.